This TCR beta chain was captured by sequencing in a study of T-cell reconstitution after alpha-beta-depleted transplantation in children. Findings and caveats of the study: The origin of alpha-beta T cells about two months after transplant was reportedly several hundred expanded graft clones. Diversity of TCRbeta at day 60 was high in some patients, arising from surviving recipient T cells and thymic progenitors. Among T cells one year after transplant, newly produced cells accounted for most counts and diversity.

This clonotype was seen a single time. What it binds is not known. It may be a read error: a sequence one base away is much more abundant. The DNA is left out, because the CDR3 cannot be placed on it with certainty; the CDR3 is given as TCRdb lists it. The germline CDR1 and CDR2 sequences are SQVTM and ANQGSEA. The CDR3 is 13 residues long, counting both termini. Preparation of the TCRbeta library was carried out with unique molecular identifiers. Using its own MiXCR run on the PCR reads, TCRdb lists one record per CDR3 protein. Of roughly 500,000 distinct CDR3 sequences in the sample, about 10% were seen once.

The TCR originated in a child aged 2 to 15 with inherited bone marrow failure, due to receive a stem cell transplant. This specimen was PBMCs, taken before TCRalphabeta/CD19-depleted stem cell transplant. The rearrangement joins TRBV29-1 to TRBJ1-5; whether TRBD1, the table's D call, matches the DNA was not checked. The CDR3 region is CSVARGSDQPQDF.